The sequence of this TCR beta chain was determined in a study of CD8+CD57+ T cells in acquired aplastic anemia. For the study at large: Recorded DNA amounts for sorted CD4+ and CD8+ cells had an average of approximately 3 ug. Approximately 10 million reads were obtained on average for healthy donor CD4+ cells. Study outcomes and limitations: Patients had twenty-nine CD8+ CDR3 sequences in common with controls (the shared set).

This clonotype showed up just once. As yet, its antigen is unknown. One end of the junction fails to match germline, which may point to a read error. Genomic DNA, the template, was used for profiling of the TCR beta VDJ and CDR3. TCRdb processed the reads anew with MiXCR; each CDR3 protein has one entry. The sample contains some 190,000 distinct CDR3 sequences, roughly half of which appear only once. The CDR3 is 13 residues long. Germline loops: CDR1 SGHNT, CDR2 YENEEA. The receptor was derived from a human donor in good health, serving as a control. V is TRBV11-3 and J is TRBJ1-6, with a weak D call TRBD1 (5 bases). Sample: sorted CD4+, CD8+, or CD8+CD57+ T cells (not recorded which) from PBMCs. For the CDR3, the DNA is TGTGCCAGCAGCTTAATGGGGGGTTCAACCCTCCACTTT. This translates into CASSLMGGSTLHF. The whole variable domain, remainder taken from reference TRBV11-3 and TRBJ1-6, is EAGVVQSPRYKIIEKKQPVAFWCNPISGHNTLYWYLQNLGQGPELLIRYENEEAVDDSQLPKDRFSAERLKGVDSTLKIQPAELGDSAVYLCASSLMGGSTLHFGNGTRLTVT.